A selection of T cell receptor beta chains follows, all from one sample in a study of T cells in Graves' hyperthyroidism and ophthalmopathy. TCRdb independently ran MiXCR on the multiplex PCR reads; one entry per CDR3 protein. The table includes fewer than 900,000 distinct CDR3 sequences, 18% detected once. Sample: blood. The origin of the receptors is a woman aged 50 to 60 with Graves' hyperthyroidism that later progressed to Graves' ophthalmopathy. Each CDR3 is given with its conserved first and last residue. D genes are given only for firm matches. Only part of the rows carry a size: once, few, many, or a class if the clone is expanded.

abundance	d_gene	v_gene	j_gene	CDR3aa	CDR3nt
.	.	TRBV12-5	TRBJ1-2	CASGFHIAGNIDYGYTF	TGTGCTAGTGGTTTCCATATCGCAGGGAACATAGACTATGGCTACACCTTC
.	.	TRBV5-1	TRBJ2-2	CASSTKGDGGELFF	TGCGCCAGCAGCACGAAGGGGGACGGCGGGGAGCTGTTTTTT
many	.	TRBV18	TRBJ1-1	CASSPPGLPNTEAFF	TGTGCCAGCTCACCTCCGGGACTGCCGAACACTGAAGCTTTCTTT
.	TRBD1	TRBV2	TRBJ1-2	CASSEMAGGHGYTF	TGTGCCAGCAGTGAAATGGCAGGGGGCCATGGCTACACCTTC
few	TRBD1	TRBV19	TRBJ2-6	CASSTYARQGLLPSGANVLTF	TGTGCCAGTAGTACCTATGCCCGACAGGGGCTCTTACCCTCTGGGGCCAACGTCCTGACTTTC
.	.	TRBV29-1	TRBJ2-3	CSVEDRETESTDTQYF	TGCAGCGTTGAAGATCGAGAGACTGAGTCCACAGATACGCAGTATTTT
few	.	TRBV6-1	TRBJ2-3	CASGAISYTDTQYF	TGTGCCAGCGGAGCGATTAGTTACACAGATACGCAGTATTTT
.	.	TRBV10-3	TRBJ2-6	CAISDSRNVLTF	TGTGCCATCAGTGACTCAAGGAACGTCCTGACTTTC
many	.	TRBV3-1	TRBJ2-5	CASSQDNYGQETQYF	TGTGCCAGCAGCCAAGACAATTACGGCCAAGAGACCCAGTACTTC
.	.	TRBV6-9	TRBJ2-1	CASSYGVLEQFF	TGTGCCAGCAGTTACGGGGTCTTAGAGCAGTTCTTC
.	.	TRBV13	TRBJ1-1	CASSYRGYGDTEAFF	TGTGCCAGCAGCTACCGGGGTTATGGTGACACTGAAGCTTTCTTT
few	.	TRBV7-2	TRBJ2-7	CASSSFGAAYEQYF	TGTGCCAGCAGCTCATTTGGGGCAGCCTACGAGCAGTACTTC
few	TRBD2	TRBV20-1	TRBJ2-3	CSAFGPGLAGADTQYF	TGCAGTGCTTTTGGTCCGGGACTAGCGGGTGCAGATACGCAGTATTTT
.	TRBD1	TRBV18	TRBJ2-4	CASSPLIPQGDSKNIQYF	TGTGCCAGCTCACCCTTAATCCCCCAGGGGGATTCCAAAAACATTCAGTACTTC
few	.	TRBV12-5	TRBJ1-2	CASGLVRDVNYGYTF	TGTGCTAGTGGTTTGGTACGGGACGTTAACTATGGCTACACCTTC
many	TRBD1	TRBV5-1	TRBJ2-3	CASSLQTGGIITDTQYF	TGCGCCAGCAGCCTTCAGACAGGGGGCATTATAACAGATACGCAGTATTTT
few	TRBD2	TRBV3-1	TRBJ2-3	CASSPIFGTSGVDTQYF	TGTGCCAGCAGCCCGATTTTTGGTACTAGCGGGGTTGATACGCAGTATTTT
many	TRBD1	TRBV3-1	TRBJ1-6	CASSQDGTGLSALHF	TGTGCCAGCAGCCAAGATGGGACAGGTCTTTCGGCCCTCCACTTT
many	.	TRBV6-1	TRBJ1-1	CASSGDLDPAEAFF	TGTGCCAGCAGTGGGGACTTGGACCCGGCGGAAGCTTTCTTT
.	.	TRBV6-5	TRBJ2-7	CTSSYQGGSSEQYF	TGTACCAGCAGTTACCAAGGGGGTTCGAGCGAGCAGTACTTC
.	TRBD2	TRBV7-9	TRBJ2-1	CASSLWVRGGQGNEQFF	TGTGCCAGCAGCTTGTGGGTCCGGGGGGGCCAAGGAAATGAGCAGTTCTTC
.	.	TRBV4-1	TRBJ1-3	CASSQTTFSGNTIYF	TGCGCCAGCAGCCAAACGACATTTTCTGGAAACACCATATATTTT
many	TRBD1	TRBV11-2	TRBJ1-2	CASSYSNRGGYTF	TGTGCCAGCAGTTACTCCAACAGGGGTGGCTACACCTTC
many	TRBD2	TRBV5-1	TRBJ2-3	CASSLTSGGASTDTQYF	TGCGCCAGCAGCTTGACTAGCGGGGGGGCAAGCACAGATACGCAGTATTTT
.	.	TRBV5-8	TRBJ1-6	CASTVRSSYNSPLHF	TGTGCCAGCACGGTGAGGAGCTCCTATAATTCACCCCTCCACTTT
few	.	TRBV27	TRBJ2-6	CASRRGSGANVLTF	TGTGCCAGCCGCAGGGGCTCTGGGGCCAACGTCCTGACTTTC
.	TRBD1	TRBV6-9	TRBJ2-2	CASSYDGQGGGTGELFF	TGTGCCAGCAGTTACGATGGACAGGGAGGAGGGACCGGGGAGCTGTTTTTT
.	TRBD2	TRBV7-6	TRBJ2-3	CASSTGLAGGVDTQYF	TGTGCCAGCAGCACTGGACTAGCGGGGGGGGTAGATACGCAGTATTTT
once	.	TRBV7-8	TRBJ1-4	CASSAHRTAFNEKLFF	TGTGCCAGCAGCGCGCACCGGACAGCTTTTAATGAAAAACTGTTTTTT
.	.	TRBV4-1	TRBJ1-1	CASSQGFYPMNTEAFF	TGCGCCAGCAGCCAAGGTTTTTACCCCATGAACACTGAAGCTTTCTTT
few	.	TRBV15	TRBJ1-2	CATSRAATPYGYTF	TGTGCCACCAGCAGAGCGGCCACCCCATATGGCTACACCTTC
.	.	TRBV15	TRBJ1-2	CATSRDRGDYGYTF	TGTGCCACCAGCAGAGATCGGGGGGACTATGGCTACACCTTC
many	TRBD1	TRBV3-1	TRBJ1-2	CASSQDRTGADGYTF	TGTGCCAGCAGCCAAGACCGGACAGGGGCCGATGGCTACACCTTC
many	TRBD1	TRBV5-1	TRBJ2-4	CASSMDRATKNIQYF	TGCGCCAGCAGCATGGACAGGGCCACCAAAAACATTCAGTACTTC
.	TRBD1	TRBV12-3/TRBV12-4	TRBJ2-7	CASNPTGKYYEQYF	TGTGCCAGCAACCCGACAGGGAAATACTACGAGCAGTACTTC
.	.	TRBV19	TRBJ2-3	CASSITGFTSTDTQYF	TGTGCCAGTAGTATTACGGGATTTACTAGCACAGATACGCAGTATTTT
many	.	TRBV30	TRBJ1-2	CAWSGGSLYPGYTF	TGTGCCTGGAGTGGGGGCAGCCTCTATCCTGGCTACACCTTC
many	.	TRBV7-9	TRBJ1-5	CASSWSQGSEPQHF	TGTGCCAGCAGCTGGAGCCAGGGCAGCGAGCCCCAGCATTTT
many	TRBD1	TRBV20-1	TRBJ1-5	CSARGRDRGPSGNQPQHF	TGCAGTGCTCGGGGGCGGGACAGGGGGCCCTCGGGCAATCAGCCCCAGCATTTT
few	.	TRBV13	TRBJ1-6	CASRAAGRENSPLHF	TGTGCCAGCAGAGCAGCCGGGAGAGAAAATTCACCCCTCCACTTT
many	TRBD2	TRBV20-1	TRBJ2-1	CSARPGTSGGYEQFF	TGCAGTGCTAGGCCGGGGACTAGCGGGGGATATGAGCAGTTCTTC
many	TRBD1	TRBV3-1	TRBJ1-5	CASSQDRVRQPQHF	TGTGCCAGCAGCCAGGACAGGGTTCGGCAGCCCCAGCATTTT
few	.	TRBV10-2	TRBJ1-2	CASSEIGTNYGYTF	TGCGCCAGCAGTGAGATTGGGACTAACTATGGCTACACCTTC
few	TRBD2	TRBV7-9	TRBJ2-3	CASSLVRTSGNTDTQYF	TGTGCCAGCAGCTTAGTCCGGACTAGCGGGAACACAGATACGCAGTATTTT
many	.	TRBV18	TRBJ1-1	CASSDDLNTEAFF	TGTGCCAGCTCAGACGACCTGAACACTGAAGCTTTCTTT
many	.	TRBV5-1	TRBJ2-3	CASRGIYTDTQYF	TGCGCCAGCAGGGGGATTTACACAGATACGCAGTATTTT
few	.	TRBV7-8	TRBJ2-1	CASSLGRGPSFF	TGTGCCAGCAGCTTAGGTCGAGGACCATCGTTCTTC
few	TRBD2	TRBV5-1	TRBJ2-3	CASSLAPTSGPDTQYF	TGCGCCAGCAGCTTGGCTCCGACTAGCGGCCCAGATACGCAGTATTTT
.	.	TRBV5-6	TRBJ1-5	CASSATSTGQLNSNQPQHF	TGTGCCAGCAGCGCGACGTCCACGGGACAACTAAATAGCAATCAGCCCCAGCATTTT
few	.	TRBV5-1	TRBJ2-5	CASSWSDRIQETQYF	TGCGCCAGCAGCTGGAGTGACAGAATTCAAGAGACCCAGTACTTC
few	.	TRBV29-1	TRBJ1-3	CSVEDDRSYGRNTIYF	TGCAGCGTTGAAGATGACAGGAGTTACGGGAGGAACACCATATATTTT
.	TRBD1	TRBV5-8	TRBJ1-1	CASTLDDRGNLLYTEAFF	TGTGCCAGCACCCTAGATGACAGGGGTAACCTATTGTACACTGAAGCTTTCTTT